This TCR beta chain was recorded in a study of early T cells in non-severe SARS-CoV-2 infection. Overall study context: Sequenced bulk RNA came from whole blood that was unsorted, and chains were unpaired. Study-wide results and caveats: Clonotype matching in VDJdb favored anti-spike CD8 responses and did not capture private and CD4 specificities.

Attached unique molecular identifiers marked individual cDNA molecules. Via MiXCR, TCRdb re-called the 5' RACE reads, giving one row per CDR3 protein. The sample lists 25,000 to 30,000 distinct CDR3 sequences; less than 6.5% were seen once. This CDR3 region has 18 residues. Comments on this clonotype: Its antigen is unknown. A read error may produce the germline difference seen at one junction end.

The material sequenced was whole blood. This clonotype originated in an adult who was a healthcare worker with PCR-confirmed SARS-CoV-2 infection or an uninfected control (not recorded which). The rearrangement links TRBV12-3 or TRBV12-4 to TRBJ1-1; TRBD1 matches at 11 bases. CDR3 sequence (DNA): TGTGTCAGCAGAAGCCGGGACAGGGGGTCTTACTCGGACACTGAAGCTTTCTTT. It specifies CVSRSRDRGSYSDTEAFF.